The 26 T cell receptor beta chains listed next were all sequenced from one sample in a study of blood T cell repertoires in COVID-19. Sequencing was performed with immunoSEQ multiplex PCR; in TCRdb, only in-frame clones are kept and a portion is missing. The table lists around 63,000 clones, 73% of them singletons. Sequencing was carried out using peripheral blood. These receptors came from a woman between 45 and 60 years old with active or convalescent COVID-19.

The chain recombines TRBV28 with TRBJ1-2; D is possibly TRBD1 (6 bases). The ends were cut back, 3 bases at V and 0 bases at J, with 11 bases in the middle. CDR3 size: 15 residues. CDR1 and CDR2 (germline): MDHEN, SYDVKM. This CDR3 is CASSFQGTPNYGYTF. In DNA form, the CDR3 reads TGTGCCAGCAGTTTTCAGGGGACCCCTAACTATGGCTACACCTTC.

This chain links TRBV6-2 or TRBV6-3 with TRBJ1-5; no clear D gene. Per the germline V gene, CDR1 is MNHEY and CDR2 is SVGEGT. This CDR3 is built from 12 residues. Trimming removed 0 bases from V and 6 bases from J, with 3 bases in between. CDR3 nucleotides: TGTGCCAGCAGTTACTCAGCTCAGCCCCAGCATTTT. The encoded protein is CASSYSAQPQHF.

The CDR3 nucleotides are TGTGCCCATAGGACAGGGAACACCGGGGAGCTGTTTTTT. It codes for CAHRTGNTGELFF. The chain couples TRBV10-3 to TRBJ2-2; TRBD1 matches 7 bases. J gave up 1 base and V 11 bases, and 4 bases lay outside the gene matches. CDR1 and CDR2 from the germline V gene are ENHRY and SYGVKD. This CDR3 comprises 13 residues.

The V call is TRBV28, the J call TRBJ1-1; TRBD1 matches at 7 bases. Germline lookup yields CDR1 MDHEN and CDR2 SYDVKM. Trimming took 5 bases from V and 5 from J; bases not matched to a gene: 8. CDR3 size: 14 residues. The CDR3 nucleotides are TGTGCCAGCAGTCCCACAGGGGCTGGTACTGAAGCTTTCTTT. Translating gives CASSPTGAGTEAFF.

The CDR3 reads CASSFLNGDTQYF. DNA for the CDR3: TGTGCCAGCAGCTTTCTGAACGGTGATACGCAGTATTTT. The J gene is TRBJ2-3, the V gene TRBV11-2, with D hard to call. Per germline, CDR1 SGHAT and CDR2 FQNNGV. V lost 3 bases and J 6 bases, leaving 10 bases between the germline ends. The CDR3 consists of 13 residues.

The gene calls are TRBV3-1 (or the pseudogene TRBV3-2) and TRBJ2-3, with 9 bases identical to TRBD2. The CDR3 totals 17 residues. Germline CDR1 LGHDT, CDR2 YNNKEL (reference sequence). Germline trimming cut 2 bases from V and 2 bases from J; bases unmatched to any gene: 8. The CDR3 protein is CASSQLVTSGITDTQYF. DNA for the CDR3: TGTGCCAGCAGCCAATTGGTGACTAGCGGAATCACAGATACGCAGTATTTT.

In its sample, this clone was seen many times. The chain couples TRBV5-5 to TRBJ1-2, with D possibly matching TRBD1 (6 bases). V lost 2 bases and J lost 8, with 19 bases in between. The CDR3 has 15 residues. The V gene's germline CDR1 is SGHKS and CDR2 YYEKEE (reference sequence). This CDR3 is CASSFAGAGIRGYTF. The CDR3 DNA reads as TGTGCCAGCAGCTTCGCGGGGGCAGGCATCCGCGGCTACACCTTC.

The J gene is TRBJ1-4, the V gene TRBV27, with TRBD1 matching 8 bases. Germline V gene data show CDR1 as MNHEY and CDR2 as SMNVEV (reference sequence). The ends lost 5 bases at V and 7 bases at J; junction bases unmatched: 9. This CDR3 contains 15 residues. CDR3 amino acids: CASSPLQGGFEKLFF. The CDR3 nucleotides are TGTGCCAGCAGTCCGCTACAGGGGGGTTTTGAAAAACTGTTTTTT.

The V call is TRBV20-1, the J call TRBJ2-7, with D maybe TRBD2 (5 bases). This CDR3 has 13 amino acids. From germline, CDR1 is DFQATT and CDR2 SNEGSKA (reference sequence). V was pared by 3 bases and J by 5 bases, with 14 bases between. In DNA, the CDR3 is TGCAGTGCTAGTTCCGGGGTCTTCAACGAGCAGTACTTC. Amino acid sequence: CSASSGVFNEQYF.

The rearrangement uses TRBV5-1 and TRBJ2-1, with TRBD1 as a possible D gene (5 bases). Germline-derived CDR1 and CDR2 are SGHRS and YFSETQ. Deletions cut 6 bases from V and 9 bases from J, with 19 bases between. This CDR3 spans 14 amino acids. CDR3 nucleotide sequence: TGCGCCAGCACTCGACAGACTGATCTCAGTGAGCAGTTCTTC. This translates into CASTRQTDLSEQFF. Combining the CDR3 with reference TRBV5-1 and TRBJ2-1 gives the whole variable domain KAGVTQTPRYLIKTRGQQVTLSCSPISGHRSVSWYQQTPGQGLQFLFEYFSETQRNKGNFPGRFSGRQFSNSRSEMNVSTLELGDSALYLCASTRQTDLSEQFFGPGTRLTVL.

The chain is built from TRBV10-3 and TRBJ2-7, with a tentative D call TRBD1 (5 bases). Germline V gene sequence: CDR1 ENHRY, CDR2 SYGVKD. The CDR3 extends over 12 amino acids. Deletions cut 6 bases from V and 4 bases from J, with 10 bases between. The CDR3 spells CAIRDSLYEQYF. DNA of the CDR3: TGTGCCATCAGAGACAGCCTTTACGAGCAGTACTTC.

This chain connects TRBV5-4 to TRBJ2-5; maybe TRBD2 (6 bases). With 2 bases removed from V and 3 bases from J, the gap between germline ends came to 8 bases. CDR1 is SGHNT, CDR2 YYREEE, per germline (reference sequence). This CDR3 has 13 residues. CDR3 region: CASSLGGEETQYF. CDR3 nucleotide sequence: TGTGCCAGCAGCTTAGGAGGGGAAGAGACCCAGTACTTC.

This clone was picked up a small number of times. CDR3 DNA sequence: TGTGCCACCAGTGATTTCCCGCGGGAGAGCACAGATACGCAGTATTTT. Its translation is CATSDFPRESTDTQYF. This chain links TRBV24-1 with TRBJ2-3; 7 nucleotides agree with TRBD2. With V trimmed by 1 base and J by 0 bases, 3 bases remained unmatched. CDR3 length equals 16 residues. The V gene's germline CDR1 is KGHDR and CDR2 SFDVKD.

The chain uses TRBV5-1 and TRBJ2-7, with a possible D match to TRBD2 (6 bases). CDR3 length: 18 residues. In germline, CDR1 is SGHRS, CDR2 YFSETQ. V dropped 1 base and J dropped 5 bases, with 25 bases sitting between them. The DNA for the CDR3 is TGCGCCAGCAGCTTGTCGAGTTCGGGTGGCGGGACGCCGCACGAGCAGTACTTC. It encodes CASSLSSSGGGTPHEQYF.

V gene TRBV7-9 combines with J gene TRBJ1-1, with a possible D match to TRBD1 (5 bases). This CDR3 has 13 residues. CDR1 is SEHNR and CDR2 is FQNEAQ in the germline V gene (reference sequence). Trimming pared 3 bases from V and 6 bases from J, leaving 11 bases between. The chain's CDR3 is CASSLEQGAEAFF. DNA of the CDR3: TGTGCCAGCAGCTTGGAGCAGGGCGCTGAAGCTTTCTTT.

This chain connects TRBV5-1 to TRBJ2-1; the D is unclear. This CDR3 is built from 13 residues. V shed 0 bases and J shed 5 bases, with 6 bases lying between them. The germline gives CDR1 SGHRS, CDR2 YFSETQ. The CDR3 region has the DNA TGCGCCAGCAGCTTGGGTGGGCACAATGAGCAGTTCTTC. This sequence encodes CASSLGGHNEQFF.

This chain connects TRBV28 to TRBJ2-5, with D uncertain. The V end was cut by 2 bases, the J end by 0 bases, with 13 bases between. The CDR3 sequence is 16 residues long. Looked up from germline, CDR1 is MDHEN and CDR2 is SYDVKM. DNA for the CDR3: TGTGCCAGCAGTTTAAAGGCAGTCGGGTACCAAGAGACCCAGTACTTC. Translated, it gives CASSLKAVGYQETQYF. The whole variable domain, filled in from reference TRBV28 and TRBJ2-5, reads DVKVTQSSRYLVKRTGEKVFLECVQDMDHENMFWYRQDPGLGLRLIYFSYDVKMKEKGDIPEGYSVSREKKERFSLILESASTNQTSMYLCASSLKAVGYQETQYFGPGTRLLVL.

This clone appeared a few times. The chain has TRBV11-2 and TRBJ1-2; TRBD1 agrees at 11 bases. Germline CDR1 SGHAT, CDR2 FQNNGV. The CDR3 length is 14 residues. Trimming cost V 0 bases and J 8 bases; bases outside gene matches: 2. The chain's CDR3 is CASSLDRTGGGYTF. The CDR3, as DNA: TGTGCCAGCAGCTTAGATCGGACAGGGGGCGGCTACACCTTC.

The CDR3 nucleotides are TGTGCCAGCAGGAGGACTAGCGGGCCCTACAATGAGCAGTTCTTC. Amino acids: CASRRTSGPYNEQFF. The chain carries TRBV2 and TRBJ2-1; 11 bases fit TRBD2. The CDR3 extends over 15 amino acids. Germline CDR1 and CDR2: SNHLY and FYNNEI. With V trimmed by 6 bases and J by 2 bases, 3 bases remained unmatched.

In its sample, this clone is medium-sized. The rearrangement joins TRBV7-9 to TRBJ2-7, with a weak D call TRBD2 (5 bases). Germline CDR1 reads SEHNR; CDR2 reads FQNEAQ (reference sequence). V gave up 4 bases and J gave up 5 bases, with 12 bases separating them. This CDR3 is 13 amino acids long. The CDR3 DNA reads TGTGCCAGCAGCTCTACTAGTTTCCACGAGCAGTACTTC. Protein sequence: CASSSTSFHEQYF. Together with reference TRBV7-9 and TRBJ2-7, the CDR3 gives the full variable domain: DTGVSQNPRHKITKRGQNVTFRCDPISEHNRLYWYRQTLGQGPEFLTYFQNEAQLEKSRLLSDRFSAERPKGSFSTLEIQRTEQGDSAMYLCASSSTSFHEQYFGPGTRLTVT.

The rearrangement uses TRBV3-1 (or the pseudogene TRBV3-2) and TRBJ2-7; D not certain. The CDR3 sequence is 13 residues long. With 1 base removed from V and 6 bases from J, the gap between germline ends came to 10 bases. CDR1 and CDR2 (germline): LGHDT, YNNKEL (reference sequence). CDR3 DNA sequence: TGTGCCAGCAGCCAAGTCGCGGCTAGCGAGCAGTACTTC. It is translated as CASSQVAASEQYF.

The V gene is TRBV30, the J gene TRBJ1-4; D gene ambiguous. This CDR3 spans 15 amino acids. The V end was cut by 0 bases, the J end by 5 bases, with 13 bases between. The V gene's germline CDR1 is GTSNPN and CDR2 SVGIG (reference sequence). CDR3 in amino acids: CAWSVERAENEKLFF. The CDR3 region has the DNA TGTGCCTGGAGTGTTGAGAGGGCAGAGAATGAAAAACTGTTTTTT.

J is TRBJ1-2 and V is TRBV3-1 (or the pseudogene TRBV3-2); a possible D gene is TRBD1 (5 bases). V was pared by 0 bases and J by 7 bases, with 21 bases between. Germline V gene data show CDR1 as LGHDT and CDR2 as YNNKEL (reference sequence). This CDR3 is built from 17 residues. The CDR3 here is CASSQDQKWAGERGYTF. As DNA, the CDR3 is TGTGCCAGCAGCCAAGATCAAAAATGGGCGGGGGAGCGTGGCTACACCTTC.

The chain uses TRBV19 and TRBJ2-1, with D maybe TRBD2 (6 bases). The CDR3 extends over 15 amino acids. Deletions cut 5 bases from V and 0 bases from J, with 11 bases between. Germline V gives CDR1 LNHDA, CDR2 SQIVND (reference sequence). The CDR3 region is CASSVAVSSYNEQFF. For the CDR3, the DNA is TGTGCCAGTAGTGTAGCGGTGAGCTCCTACAATGAGCAGTTCTTC.

The chain is built from TRBV18 and TRBJ2-3; 8 nucleotides agree with TRBD2. The CDR3 extends over 16 amino acids. Germline V gene sequence: CDR1 KGHSH, CDR2 LQKENI. Trimming took 5 bases from V and 4 from J; bases not matched to a gene: 11. For the CDR3, the DNA is TGTGCCAGCTCAACCACGGGACTAGGGAGTTCAGATACGCAGTATTTT. Its protein product is CASSTTGLGSSDTQYF.

The chain carries TRBV11-2 and TRBJ1-5; D is uncertain. Trimming pared 0 bases from V and 6 bases from J, leaving 6 bases between. CDR3 length: 13 residues. Germline V lookup: CDR1 SGHAT, CDR2 FQNNGV. CDR3 amino acids: CASSLDGSQPQHF. CDR3 nucleotide sequence: TGTGCCAGCAGCTTAGACGGTAGTCAGCCCCAGCATTTT.